This T cell receptor (beta chain) was sequenced in a study of OX40 agonist ivuxolimab in advanced cancers. This CDR3 is built from 16 residues. V lost 1 base, J lost 4 bases, and 14 bases lay in between. Per germline, CDR1 SGHRS and CDR2 YFSETQ. In the case of this clone: What it binds is unknown.

Overall study results and limits: Partial responders at 0.1-3.0 mg/kg had among the lowest clonal expansion.

The repertoire was sequenced with immunoSEQ multiplex PCR; TCRdb's copy has only in-frame clones and lacks some. The table shows more than 50,000 clones, with 85% to 90% occurring only once. The sequences come from CD4+ or CD8+ T cells sorted from blood, collected in a trial of the OX40 agonist ivuxolimab. V usage is TRBV5-1 and J usage is TRBJ2-2, with D perhaps matching TRBD1 (6 bases). This TCR was recovered from an adult with an advanced solid tumor such as melanoma, head and neck, liver or kidney cancer. CDR3 bases: TGCGCCAGCAGCTTGAGTTTCAGGGGATTCACCGGGGAGCTGTTTTTT. Protein: CASSLSFRGFTGELFF.